This T cell receptor beta chain was found in a study of T cell responses to AZD1222 COVID-19 vaccine. Comment on this clone: Its target is not known.

Clones were read by immunoSEQ multiplex PCR, and TCRdb kept only the in-frame ones, dropping some. This sample yields 90,000 to 120,000 clones, of which about 85% are seen a single time; over 3.5% belongs to the top ten. The study's findings and limits: Researchers report vaccine-associated CD4 TCRs spanning spike, with dominance at 160-218 and 743-854.

The germline CDR1 and CDR2 sequences are MNHEY and SVGAGI. The V gene lost 0 bases and the J gene lost 3 bases, with 14 bases spanning the gap. The CDR3 spans 16 residues. This receptor was taken from an adult in good health. The chain has TRBV6-5 and TRBJ1-2; tentatively, D is TRBD1 (6 bases). The sequencing used peripheral blood, collected on day 0 of AZD1222 vaccination. DNA for the CDR3: TGTGCCAGCAGTTACTCGGAACAGGGCGGCCACTATGGCTACACCTTC. Its translation: CASSYSEQGGHYGYTF.